This TCR beta chain was captured in a study of cytomegalovirus exposure and HLA in healthy donors. Study-wide results and limits: Judged likely to be a sequencing artifact was a cluster of highly shared sequence variants.

There are a few counts of this clone. Its antigen is not identified. Amplification used 60 Vbeta primers and 13 Jbeta primers. The repertoire was sequenced with immunoSEQ multiplex PCR; TCRdb's copy has only in-frame clones and lacks some. This sample yields roughly 200,000 clones, of which 9.5% to 15% are seen a single time; under 10% belongs to the top ten. CDR3 length: 16 amino acids. V was cut by 0 bases and J by 2 bases, with 11 bases left in between. Germline V CDR1 and CDR2: LNHNV, YYDKDF (reference sequence). This TCR came from a man aged 50 or older in good health and CMV-seropositive. Sequencing was carried out using PBMCs. The V gene is TRBV15, the J gene TRBJ1-5, with D possibly being TRBD1 (6 bases). CDR3: CATSRDMGAGNQPQHF. The CDR3 DNA follows: TGTGCCACCAGCAGAGATATGGGGGCGGGCAATCAGCCCCAGCATTTT.